A selection of T cell receptor beta chains follows, all from one sample in a study of T cell repertoires in cytomegalovirus infection. The antigens these receptors bind are not known. TCRdb re-analysed the reads in MiXCR, keeping a single row per CDR3 protein. This sample has some 120,000 distinct CDR3 sequences; 10% occur once, and the top ten carry 31%. Material for sequencing was PBMCs, sequenced either directly or after in vitro stimulation (not recorded which). These receptors were obtained from a human donor in good health (CMV status not recorded). Some clones in this sample may be carry-over from other donors' samples. Each CDR3 is given with its conserved first and last residue. A D gene is named only where the DNA matches it firmly. Expanded clones are given a class, and other clones once, few, many or no size at all.

TRBJ1-2 | - | many | TRBV12-3/TRBV12-4 | TGTGCCAGCAGTTTATATCAACAGGGCTATGGCTACACCTTC | CASSLYQQGYGYTF
TRBJ1-6 | - | few | TRBV27 | TGTGCCAGCAGTTTCATGGGTTTGACGTTGGTTTCACCCCTCCACTTT | CASSFMGLTLVSPLHF
TRBJ2-7 | TRBD1 | few | TRBV6-8 | TGTGCCAGCAGCCCACCGGGACAGGGATTCAACGAGCAGTACTTC | CASSPPGQGFNEQYF
TRBJ2-1 | TRBD2 | few | TRBV28 | TGTGCCAGCAGTAAAGGACTAGCGGTTACCTACAATGAGCAGTTCTTC | CASSKGLAVTYNEQFF
TRBJ1-2 | TRBD1 | - | TRBV11-3 | TGTGCCAGCAGCTTACATACAGGGGCGAACACCTTC | CASSLHTGANTF
TRBJ2-1 | TRBD2 | - | TRBV7-6 | TGTGCCAGCAGCCGCGTCGATAGCGGGAGGGGGGATGAGCAGTTCTTC | CASSRVDSGRGDEQFF
TRBJ1-1 | - | - | TRBV12-5 | TGTGCTAGTGGTCCTGGGGGTGGCGGGAACACTGAAGCTTTCTTT | CASGPGGGGNTEAFF
TRBJ2-3 | TRBD2 | many | TRBV12-3/TRBV12-4 | TGTGCCAGCAGTACTAGCGGCGCTAGCACAGATACGCAGTATTTT | CASSTSGASTDTQYF
TRBJ2-1 | TRBD1 | few | TRBV10-3 | TGTGCCATCAGTGGGGGACCGGGACAGGGATACAATGAGCAGTTCTTC | CAISGGPGQGYNEQFF
TRBJ2-2 | - | many | TRBV24-1 | TGTGCCACCAGTAATCACGGCCAGGCGAACACCGGGGAGCTGTTTTTT | CATSNHGQANTGELFF
TRBJ2-1 | - | - | TRBV30 | TGTGCCTGGAGTGTGAGAGACAATGAGCAGTTCTTC | CAWSVRDNEQFF
TRBJ2-3 | - | - | TRBV7-2 | TGTGCCAGCAGCTTGGACAGCCACACAGATACGCAGTATTTT | CASSLDSHTDTQYF
TRBJ2-1 | TRBD1 | many | TRBV6-2/TRBV6-3 | TGTGCCAGCAGTTCAACCGGGACAGGGGGGCACAATGAGCAGTTCTTC | CASSSTGTGGHNEQFF
TRBJ1-5 | - | many | TRBV7-2 | TGTGCCAGCAGCTTGCGACAGGGCAATCAGCCCCAGCATTTT | CASSLRQGNQPQHF
TRBJ2-7 | TRBD2 | medium-sized | TRBV7-2 | TGTGCCAGCAGCTCGGGGCCCGGGAGGGCCTCCGCCTCCGAGCAGTACTTC | CASSSGPGRASASEQYF
TRBJ2-3 | TRBD2 | - | TRBV25-1 | TGTGCCAGCAGTGATTCTAGCGGGACGGAAGTTACGCAGTATTTT | CASSDSSGTEVTQYF
TRBJ2-1 | TRBD2 | many | TRBV19 | TGTGCCAGTAGTATAAAGGGACTAGCGGGAGATTACAATGAGCAGTTCTTC | CASSIKGLAGDYNEQFF
TRBJ1-5 | TRBD1 | many | TRBV6-2/TRBV6-3 | TGTGCCAGCAGAACAGGGGGCAATAGCAATCAGCCCCAGCATTTT | CASRTGGNSNQPQHF
TRBJ2-3 | - | many | TRBV28 | TGTGCCAGCAGTTTCTGGCCTAGCCTATCTAGCACAGATACGCAGTATTTT | CASSFWPSLSSTDTQYF
TRBJ1-1 | - | many | TRBV7-2 | TGTGCCAGCAGCCCGGAGGGACGGGTGAACACTGAAGCTTTCTTT | CASSPEGRVNTEAFF
TRBJ2-5 | TRBD1 | - | TRBV2 | TGTGCCAGCCTTACAGGGGGAGAGACCCAGTACTTC | CASLTGGETQYF
TRBJ2-5 | - | - | TRBV24-1 | TGTGCCACCAGTGATTTGGGACCCGGGCCAGAGACCCAGTACTTC | CATSDLGPGPETQYF
TRBJ2-1 | - | few | TRBV7-9 | TGTGCCAGCAGCTTGGGGACCTACCGAGATCATGAGCAGTTCTTC | CASSLGTYRDHEQFF
TRBJ1-1 | - | many | TRBV4-1 | TGCGCCAGCAGCCAGGCCCGACCTAGAGGCAACACTGAAGCTTTCTTT | CASSQARPRGNTEAFF
TRBJ2-1 | TRBD2 | few | TRBV7-9 | TGTGCCAGCAGCTCAAAGCGGGAGGTTTACAATGAGCAGTTCTTC | CASSSKREVYNEQFF
TRBJ1-1 | - | many | TRBV12-3/TRBV12-4 | TGTGCCAGCAGTTTAGCGCTAAGAGACGGGGGGTGGACTGAAGCTTTCTTT | CASSLALRDGGWTEAFF
TRBJ1-2 | TRBD1 | - | TRBV20-1 | TGCAGTGCCCGGACAGGGGGCTATGGCTACACCTTC | CSARTGGYGYTF
TRBJ1-2 | - | many | TRBV7-2 | TGTGCCAGCAGCTTATCAGGCCCCCTGAACTATGGCTACACCTTC | CASSLSGPLNYGYTF
TRBJ2-1 | TRBD1 | - | TRBV7-2 | TGTGCCAGCAGCTCACGACAGGGGCGAAACAATGAGCAGTTCTTC | CASSSRQGRNNEQFF
TRBJ2-3 | - | many | TRBV12-5 | TGTGCTAGTGGTTTGGGGGGTCCCCAGTATTTT | CASGLGGPQYF
TRBJ1-1 | - | many | TRBV7-2 | TGTGCCAGCAGCTTAGGGAGGGGCCGAGGTGGGACTGAAGCTTTCTTT | CASSLGRGRGGTEAFF
TRBJ1-4 | TRBD1 | few | TRBV2 | TGTGCCAGCAGCGGGACAGGCTTTAATGAAAAACTGTTTTTT | CASSGTGFNEKLFF
TRBJ2-5 | TRBD2 | - | TRBV19 | TGTGCCAGTAGTACCTCTAGCGGCAAGGGGCTAGGGGCCCAGTACTTC | CASSTSSGKGLGAQYF
TRBJ1-5 | - | many | TRBV12-3/TRBV12-4 | TGTGCCAGCAGTTTACGGGGGCGCGGCAATCAGCCCCAGCATTTT | CASSLRGRGNQPQHF
TRBJ2-3 | TRBD2 | many | TRBV4-3 | TGCGCCAGCAGCCAAGAACTAGCGGGAGGCACAGATACGCAGTATTTT | CASSQELAGGTDTQYF
TRBJ1-3 | - | few | TRBV7-8 | TGTGCCAGCAGCTTAATCTCTGGAAACACCATATATTTT | CASSLISGNTIYF
TRBJ1-5 | - | - | TRBV15 | TGTGCCACCAGCAGAGCGATTGAAGGGGGTCAGCCCCAGCATTTT | CATSRAIEGGQPQHF
TRBJ1-2 | - | few | TRBV6-5 | TGTGCCAGCAGCCCCGAACCACAGGGTTTTCGTGGCTACACCTTC | CASSPEPQGFRGYTF
TRBJ2-1 | TRBD2 | - | TRBV20-1 | TGCAGTGCTAGTTTGGGGCTACTAGCGGGAGCTGGCAATGAGCAGTTCTTC | CSASLGLLAGAGNEQFF
TRBJ2-3 | - | many | TRBV7-2 | TGTGCCAGCAGCTTAGCCCCTGATTCAGATACGCAGTATTTT | CASSLAPDSDTQYF
TRBJ2-5 | TRBD1 | many | TRBV24-1 | TGTGCCACCAGTGATTGGAGGCCTCGCCTGAGGGGGCGTACGGAGACCCAGTACTTC | CATSDWRPRLRGRTETQYF
TRBJ2-7 | TRBD2 | few | TRBV19 | TGTGCCAGTAGTATGGACGCGGGAGTATCCTACGAGCAGTACTTC | CASSMDAGVSYEQYF
TRBJ2-5 | TRBD2 | - | TRBV6-5 | TGTGCCAGCAGAACCGGACTAGCGCCAGAGACCCAGTACTTC | CASRTGLAPETQYF
TRBJ2-2 | - | - | TRBV7-9 | TGTGCCAGCAGCTTAGGAGGCCGCGGGGAGCTGTTTTTT | CASSLGGRGELFF
TRBJ2-5 | - | - | TRBV29-1 | TGCAGCGCAAGAACAGGGGAGACCCAGTACTTC | CSARTGETQYF
TRBJ2-3 | - | - | TRBV28 | TGTGCCAGCAGTTTAACCCCCGGGAGCACAGATACGCAGTATTTT | CASSLTPGSTDTQYF
TRBJ1-4 | - | many | TRBV19 | TGTGCCCGTAACCGGGCTACTCTAGATGAAAAACTGTTTTTT | CARNRATLDEKLFF
TRBJ2-5 | - | many | TRBV7-2 | TGTGCCAGCAGCTTAAAGGCTAGGGCAGAGACCCAGTACTTC | CASSLKARAETQYF
TRBJ1-1 | - | many | TRBV7-8 | TGTGCCAGCAGCCCCGAGGGGGGAAAGTGGATGAACACTGAAGCTTTCTTT | CASSPEGGKWMNTEAFF